Below are 18 T cell receptor beta chains sequenced from a single sample in a study of cytomegalovirus exposure and HLA in healthy donors. With 60 Vbeta and 13 Jbeta primers, the PCR was carried out. Profiling relied on immunoSEQ multiplex PCR, and the TCRdb table lists in-frame clones only, not all of them. Of more than 75,000 clones in the sample, 70% to 80% were seen once. The source material was PBMCs. These receptor sequences come from a man in his forties in good health and CMV-seropositive.

The genes are TRBV5-1 and TRBJ1-1, with 8 bases fitting TRBD1. The ends lost 10 bases at V and 2 bases at J; junction bases unmatched: 7. This CDR3 has 13 residues. Per the germline V gene, CDR1 is SGHRS and CDR2 is YFSETQ. In DNA, the CDR3 is TGCGCCGGACGACAGGGGATTAACACTGAAGCTTTCTTT. As protein: CAGRQGINTEAFF.

This chain uses TRBV6-1 with TRBJ1-2; possible D gene TRBD1, 6 bases. The CDR3 runs to 13 residues. Trimming stripped 10 bases from V and 4 bases from J, with 16 bases between. CDR1 and CDR2 from the germline V gene are MNHNS and SASEGT. The CDR3 bases are TGTGCCACCCGACAGGCGCTGGGCTATGGCTACACCTTC. This codes for CATRQALGYGYTF.

In its sample, this clone was seen once. V usage is TRBV4-1 and J usage is TRBJ1-6, with D unclear. Germline loops: CDR1 MGHRA, CDR2 YSYEKL. V was clipped by 0 bases and J by 3 bases, with 12 bases between them. This CDR3 contains 17 residues. The DNA of the CDR3 is TGCGCCAGCAGCCAAGACCCCCCAGAAAGCTATAATTCACCCCTCCACTTT. Translated, it gives CASSQDPPESYNSPLHF.

This clone is a singleton in its sample. This chain uses TRBV5-1 with TRBJ1-2, with D possibly being TRBD1 (5 bases). The CDR3 consists of 15 residues. Germline CDR1 SGHRS, CDR2 YFSETQ. Trimming stripped 0 bases from V and 6 bases from J, with 15 bases between. This chain's CDR3 is CASSLDRPLGNGYTF. The DNA of the CDR3 is TGCGCCAGCAGCTTGGACAGGCCCCTCGGAAATGGCTACACCTTC.

The rearrangement uses TRBV7-2 and TRBJ2-5; 9 positions match TRBD2. Germline assignment: CDR1 SGHTA and CDR2 FQGNSA. The CDR3 totals 15 residues. V was pared by 1 base and J by 5 bases, with 5 bases of the junction left unmatched. The chain's CDR3 is CASSLDGGGAETQYF. CDR3 in DNA: TGTGCCAGCAGCTTAGACGGCGGGGGGGCTGAGACCCAGTACTTC.

V is TRBV27 and J is TRBJ1-5, with D perhaps TRBD1 (5 bases). V was cut by 5 bases and J by 7 bases, with 24 bases left in between. The CDR3 contains 17 residues. CDR1 and CDR2 (germline): MNHEY, SMNVEV (reference sequence). DNA for the CDR3: TGTGCCAGCAGTCCCGACCCCTCCGGCGGGGCCCGGCAGCCCCAGCATTTT. Protein: CASSPDPSGGARQPQHF.

This clone was observed a single time. V and J are TRBV7-6 and TRBJ2-5; 7 nucleotides line up with TRBD2. J lost 5 bases, V lost 5 bases, and 8 bases had no gene match. This CDR3 is 14 amino acids long. In germline, CDR1 is SGHVS, CDR2 FNYEAQ. CDR3 bases: TGTGCCAGCAGCACGAGCGGGGAGGGGGAGACCCAGTACTTC. Encoded protein: CASSTSGEGETQYF.

This clone turned up a few times. The J gene is TRBJ2-2, the V gene TRBV5-5; 7 nucleotides agree with TRBD1. Germline CDR1 and CDR2: SGHKS and YYEKEE (reference sequence). This CDR3 has 15 amino acids. Trimming removed 6 bases from V and 8 bases from J; junction bases left unmatched: 13. In DNA, the CDR3 is TGTGCCAGCATCGTGAGCACAGGGGCGCGTGGGGAGCTGTTTTTT. It translates to CASIVSTGARGELFF.

This clone showed up just a few times. The chain carries TRBV4-3 and TRBJ2-3; 14 nucleotides match TRBD2. CDR1 is LGHNA and CDR2 is YSLEER in the germline V gene. This CDR3 has 17 residues. With V trimmed by 4 bases and J by 3 bases, 6 bases remained unmatched. The CDR3 bases are TGCGCCAGCAGCCTGCTGACTAGCGGGGGGGGGACAGATACGCAGTATTTT. It yields the protein CASSLLTSGGGTDTQYF.

The J gene is TRBJ2-7, the V gene TRBV5-1; D might be TRBD2 (6 bases). V was trimmed by 4 bases and J by 0 bases, leaving 20 bases between them. This CDR3 comprises 17 residues. Germline assignment: CDR1 SGHRS and CDR2 YFSETQ. The DNA of the CDR3 is TGCGCCAGCAGCCCGGTCGGAGCCCGGGGGAGCTCCTACGAGCAGTACTTC. Amino acid sequence: CASSPVGARGSSYEQYF. The full variable domain, completed using reference TRBV5-1 and TRBJ2-7, is KAGVTQTPRYLIKTRGQQVTLSCSPISGHRSVSWYQQTPGQGLQFLFEYFSETQRNKGNFPGRFSGRQFSNSRSEMNVSTLELGDSALYLCASSPVGARGSSYEQYFGPGTRLTVT.

This clone was seen once. The CDR3 DNA is TGTGCCAGCAGTTACTCGGAAAGAGGCGAGCAGTACTTC. Translating it yields CASSYSERGEQYF. The rearrangement joins TRBV6-6 to TRBJ2-7; unclear D gene. The germline CDR1 and CDR2 sequences are MNHNY and SVGAGI (reference sequence). This CDR3 comprises 13 residues. V was pared by 0 bases and J by 6 bases, with 9 bases between.

The chain joins TRBV7-2 to TRBJ1-5, with unresolved D. V was cut by 5 bases and J by 7 bases, with 15 bases left in between. Germline V gene sequence: CDR1 SGHTA, CDR2 FQGNSA. This CDR3 comprises 14 residues. The CDR3: CASSTGQPFQPQHF. The DNA for the CDR3 is TGTGCCAGCAGCACTGGGCAGCCCTTCCAGCCCCAGCATTTT. The variable domain in full, completed from reference TRBV7-2 and TRBJ1-5, reads GAGVSQSPSNKVTEKGKDVELRCDPISGHTALYWYRQSLGQGLEFLIYFQGNSAPDKSGLPSDRFSAERTGGSVSTLTIQRTQQEDSAVYLCASSTGQPFQPQHFGDGTRLSIL.

This clone was picked up one time. The chain recombines TRBV19 with TRBJ2-5; 7 bases align to TRBD2. Germline V gives CDR1 LNHDA, CDR2 SQIVND (reference sequence). The length of the CDR3 is 14 residues. The V gene end was trimmed by 3 bases and the J gene end by 5 bases; junction bases not matched to a gene: 6. The CDR3 here is CASSIWAGEETQYF. The CDR3 DNA reads TGTGCCAGTAGTATTTGGGCGGGAGAGGAGACCCAGTACTTC.

In this sample, this clone turned up once. The chain employs TRBV29-1 and TRBJ2-3; 7 bases agree with TRBD1. The ends lost 4 bases at V and 0 bases at J; junction bases unmatched: 7. Per germline, CDR1 SQVTM and CDR2 ANQGSEA. The CDR3 sequence is 15 residues long. The CDR3 DNA reads TGCAGCGTTGTCCGACAGGGAATTAGCACAGATACGCAGTATTTT. Protein product: CSVVRQGISTDTQYF.

The chain carries TRBV7-3 and TRBJ2-3, with D maybe TRBD2 (6 bases). Germline loops: CDR1 SGHTA, CDR2 FQGTGA. Trimming cost V 3 bases and J 6 bases, with 13 bases left between them. This CDR3 is 14 amino acids long. The CDR3 protein is CASSFSGAGDTQYF. The DNA for the CDR3 is TGTGCCAGCAGCTTTTCCGGGGCGGGGGATACGCAGTATTTT.

The V gene is TRBV5-1, the J gene TRBJ1-2; the D is unclear. Germline-derived CDR1 and CDR2 are SGHRS and YFSETQ. Trimming cost V 6 bases and J 6 bases, with 21 bases left between them. The CDR3 extends over 15 amino acids. The CDR3 loop is CASKLVREGRDGYTF. For the CDR3, the DNA is TGCGCCAGCAAACTTGTTCGGGAAGGTCGCGATGGCTACACCTTC.

This sequence joins TRBV30 and TRBJ1-6, with 8 bases fitting TRBD1. The germline V gene has CDR1 GTSNPN and CDR2 SVGIG (reference sequence). The trim removed 2 bases at V and 3 bases at J, leaving 3 bases unmatched. The CDR3 is 15 amino acids. CDR3 loop: CAWSPGQGYNSPLHF. CDR3 nucleotides: TGTGCCTGGAGTCCTGGACAGGGCTATAATTCACCCCTCCACTTT.

In this sample, this clone turned up a few times. The junction departs from the called germline gene at one end, perhaps through a read error. The chain carries TRBV7-9 and TRBJ1-1, with D perhaps TRBD1 (6 bases). This CDR3 spans 15 amino acids. Germline V gene lookup returns CDR1 SEHNR and CDR2 FQNEAQ (reference sequence). The CDR3 bases are TGTTCCAGCAGCTCCTCTAACAGGGAGAACACTGAAGCTTTCTTT. Protein sequence: CSSSSSNRENTEAFF. Based on the CDR3 plus reference TRBV7-9 and TRBJ1-1, the full variable domain is DTGVSQNPRHKITKRGQNVTFRCDPISEHNRLYWYRQTLGQGPEFLTYFQNEAQLEKSRLLSDRFSAERPKGSFSTLEIQRTEQGDSAMYLCSSSSSNRENTEAFFGQGTRLTVV.